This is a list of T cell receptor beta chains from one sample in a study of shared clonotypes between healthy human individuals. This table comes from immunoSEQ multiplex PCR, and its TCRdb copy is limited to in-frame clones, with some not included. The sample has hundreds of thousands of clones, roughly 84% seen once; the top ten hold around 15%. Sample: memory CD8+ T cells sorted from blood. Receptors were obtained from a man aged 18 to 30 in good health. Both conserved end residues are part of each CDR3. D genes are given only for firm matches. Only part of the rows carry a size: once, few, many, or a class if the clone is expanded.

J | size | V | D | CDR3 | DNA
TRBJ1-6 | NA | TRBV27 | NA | CASIRDLNVPLHF | TGTGCCAGCATCCGGGACCTCAATGTCCCCCTCCACTTT
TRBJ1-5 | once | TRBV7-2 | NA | CASSLVQDNQPQHF | TGTGCCAGCAGCTTAGTTCAGGACAATCAGCCCCAGCATTTT
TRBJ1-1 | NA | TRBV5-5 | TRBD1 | CASSYWDREVWMNTEAFF | TGTGCCAGCAGCTATTGGGACAGGGAAGTTTGGATGAACACTGAAGCTTTCTTT
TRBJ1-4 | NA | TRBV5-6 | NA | CASSFQGEKLFF | TGTGCCAGCAGCTTTCAGGGAGAAAAACTGTTTTTT
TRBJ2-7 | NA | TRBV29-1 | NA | CSAVGGASYEQYF | TGCAGCGCCGTCGGCGGAGCCTCCTACGAGCAGTACTTC
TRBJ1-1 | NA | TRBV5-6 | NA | CASSFLQNEAFF | TGTGCCAGCAGCTTTTTACAGAATGAAGCTTTCTTT
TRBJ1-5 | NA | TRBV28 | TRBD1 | CASSLGQGVWPQHF | TGTGCCAGCAGTTTAGGACAGGGCGTCTGGCCCCAGCATTTT
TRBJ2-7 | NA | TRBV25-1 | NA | CASSENKYEQYF | TGTGCCAGCAGTGAAAATAAATACGAGCAGTACTTC
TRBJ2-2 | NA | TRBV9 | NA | CASSVGDTRAGELFF | TGTGCCAGCAGCGTAGGTGATACCCGGGCCGGGGAGCTGTTTTTT
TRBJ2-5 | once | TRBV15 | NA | CATSRDRYHGAGPIGTQYF | TGTGCCACCAGCAGAGATCGTTACCACGGCGCGGGACCCATTGGGACCCAGTACTTC
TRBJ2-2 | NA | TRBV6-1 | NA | CASSDDGWDTGELFF | TGTGCCAGCAGTGACGACGGGTGGGACACCGGGGAGCTGTTTTTT
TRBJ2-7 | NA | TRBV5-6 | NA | CASSPGALYYEQYF | TGTGCCAGCAGCCCCGGGGCCCTTTACTACGAGCAGTACTTC
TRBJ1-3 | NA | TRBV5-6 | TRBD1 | CASSSRDRGAGNTIYF | TGTGCCAGCAGTTCCCGGGACAGGGGGGCTGGAAACACCATATATTTT
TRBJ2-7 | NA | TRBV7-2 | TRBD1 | CASSLGTGVYEQYF | TGTGCCAGCAGCTTAGGGACAGGGGTCTACGAGCAGTACTTC
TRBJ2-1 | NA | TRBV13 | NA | CASSEDRYNEQFF | TGTGCCAGCAGCGAGGACCGCTACAATGAGCAGTTCTTC
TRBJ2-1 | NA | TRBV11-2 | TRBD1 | CASSMDRNYNEQFF | TGTGCCAGCAGCATGGACAGGAACTACAATGAGCAGTTCTTC
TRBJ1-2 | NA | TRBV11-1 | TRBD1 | CASSPGTGYGYTF | TGTGCCAGCAGCCCCGGGACAGGGTATGGCTACACCTTC
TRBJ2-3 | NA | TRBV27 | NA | CASSLGSIDTQYF | TGTGCCAGCAGTTTAGGTTCCATAGATACGCAGTATTTT
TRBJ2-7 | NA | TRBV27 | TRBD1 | CASSHRGTFYEQYF | TGTGCCAGCAGCCACAGGGGGACCTTCTACGAGCAGTACTTC
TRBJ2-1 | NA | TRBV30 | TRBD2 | CAWSPIPGLASHEQFF | TGTGCCTGGAGTCCAATCCCGGGACTAGCTTCCCATGAGCAGTTCTTC
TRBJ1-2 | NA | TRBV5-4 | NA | CASSDSQGGQGYTF | TGTGCCAGCAGCGATAGTCAAGGTGGGCAAGGCTACACCTTC
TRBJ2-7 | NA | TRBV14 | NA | CASSQDPGRFTYEQYF | TGTGCCAGCAGCCAAGATCCAGGTAGGTTCACCTACGAGCAGTACTTC
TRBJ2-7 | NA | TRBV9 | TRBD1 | CASSPGQGPLEQYF | TGTGCCAGCAGCCCCGGACAGGGTCCCTTGGAGCAGTACTTC
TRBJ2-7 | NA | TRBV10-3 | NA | CAISYGASYEQYF | TGTGCCATCTCCTACGGGGCGTCATACGAGCAGTACTTC
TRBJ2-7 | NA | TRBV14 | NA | CASSQVYAPDEQYF | TGTGCCAGCAGCCAAGTCTACGCGCCCGACGAGCAGTACTTC
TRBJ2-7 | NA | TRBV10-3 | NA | CAISGERLSYEQYF | TGTGCCATCAGTGGGGAGCGGCTATCCTACGAGCAGTACTTC
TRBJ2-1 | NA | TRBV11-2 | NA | CASSPFPGEWDEQFF | TGTGCCAGCAGCCCCTTTCCCGGAGAGTGGGATGAGCAGTTCTTC
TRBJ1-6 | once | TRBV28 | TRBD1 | CASTPQGARIEPYNSPLHF | TGTGCCAGCACCCCACAGGGGGCGAGGATTGAACCCTATAATTCACCCCTCCACTTT
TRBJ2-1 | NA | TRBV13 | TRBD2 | CASSFGASGELEQFF | TGTGCCAGCAGCTTCGGGGCTAGCGGGGAGTTAGAGCAGTTCTTC
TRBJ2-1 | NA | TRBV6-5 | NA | CASTRDSGVNEQFF | TGTGCCAGCACCAGGGACTCTGGGGTGAATGAGCAGTTCTTC
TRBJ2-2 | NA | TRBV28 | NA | CASSFRDNTGELFF | TGTGCCAGCAGTTTTAGGGACAACACCGGGGAGCTGTTTTTT
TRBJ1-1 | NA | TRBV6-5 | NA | CASSYSWAGNTEAFF | TGTGCCAGCAGTTACTCTTGGGCGGGGAACACTGAAGCTTTCTTT
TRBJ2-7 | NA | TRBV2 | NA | CASSEGPAAYEQYF | TGTGCCAGCAGTGAAGGGCCAGCTGCCTACGAGCAGTACTTC
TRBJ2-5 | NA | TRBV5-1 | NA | CASSAVPSETQYF | TGCGCCAGCAGCGCGGTGCCCTCGGAGACCCAGTACTTC
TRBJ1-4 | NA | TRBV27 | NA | CASSLGAAANEKLFF | TGTGCCAGCAGTTTGGGCGCGGCAGCTAATGAAAAACTGTTTTTT
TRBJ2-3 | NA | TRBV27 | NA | CASSEGGGEGDTQYF | TGTGCCAGCAGCGAAGGGGGGGGCGAGGGAGATACGCAGTATTTT
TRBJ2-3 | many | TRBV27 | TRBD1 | CASSLFGRGGGTDTQYF | TGTGCCAGCAGTTTATTTGGTCGAGGGGGCGGCACAGATACGCAGTATTTT
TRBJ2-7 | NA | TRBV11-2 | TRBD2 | CASSLDTSGSNEQYF | TGTGCCAGCAGCTTGGATACTAGCGGGAGTAACGAGCAGTACTTC
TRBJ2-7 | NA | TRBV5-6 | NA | CASSLDGPPHEQYF | TGTGCCAGCAGCTTGGATGGACCGCCGCACGAGCAGTACTTC
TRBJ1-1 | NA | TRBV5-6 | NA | CASRHTGVTEAFF | TGTGCCAGCAGGCATACAGGCGTCACTGAAGCTTTCTTT
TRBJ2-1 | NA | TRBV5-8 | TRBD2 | CASRWAGGPIWNEQFF | TGTGCCAGCAGATGGGCGGGAGGGCCGATTTGGAATGAGCAGTTCTTC
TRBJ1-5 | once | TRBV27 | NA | CASSFWGQPQHF | TGTGCCAGCAGTTTTTGGGGGCAGCCCCAGCATTTT
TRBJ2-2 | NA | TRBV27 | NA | CASSRQHTGELFF | TGTGCCAGCAGTAGGCAGCATACCGGGGAGCTGTTTTTT
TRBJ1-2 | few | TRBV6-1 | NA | CASSVEGYNYGYTF | TGTGCCAGCAGTGTCGAGGGATACAACTATGGCTACACCTTC
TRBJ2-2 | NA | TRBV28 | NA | CASRRWLGANTGELFF | TGTGCCAGCAGGAGGTGGTTAGGGGCGAACACCGGGGAGCTGTTTTTT
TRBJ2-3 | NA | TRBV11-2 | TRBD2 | CASSLELAGDQDTQYF | TGTGCCAGCAGCTTAGAACTAGCGGGGGATCAAGATACGCAGTATTTT
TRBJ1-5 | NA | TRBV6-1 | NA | CASSELVGRGGNQPQHF | TGTGCCAGCAGTGAACTAGTAGGGAGGGGTGGCAATCAGCCCCAGCATTTT
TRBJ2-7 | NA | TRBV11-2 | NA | CASSSAGAAYEQYF | TGTGCCAGCAGCTCCGCGGGCGCCGCCTACGAGCAGTACTTC
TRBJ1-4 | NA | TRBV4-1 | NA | CASSQFLSGEDEKLFF | TGCGCCAGCAGCCAATTCCTCAGTGGAGAGGATGAAAAACTGTTTTTT
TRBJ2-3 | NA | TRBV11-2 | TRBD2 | CASSFPRLAGGAPADTQYF | TGTGCCAGCAGCTTCCCCCGACTAGCGGGGGGGGCACCAGCAGATACGCAGTATTTT
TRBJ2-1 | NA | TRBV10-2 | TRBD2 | CASSDGAGARNEQFF | TGCGCCAGCAGTGACGGGGCGGGAGCTCGGAATGAGCAGTTCTTC
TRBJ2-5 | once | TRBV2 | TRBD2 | CATGGQETQYF | TGTGCGACGGGAGGCCAAGAGACCCAGTACTTC
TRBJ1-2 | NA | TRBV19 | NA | CASSPSGHGYTF | TGTGCCAGTAGTCCCTCAGGGCACGGCTACACCTTC
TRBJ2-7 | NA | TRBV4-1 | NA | CASSQVNGDYEQYF | TGCGCCAGCAGCCAAGTGAACGGGGACTACGAGCAGTACTTC
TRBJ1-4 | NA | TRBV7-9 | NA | CASSPDLQRLFF | TGTGCCAGCAGCCCCGACCTGCAAAGACTGTTTTTT